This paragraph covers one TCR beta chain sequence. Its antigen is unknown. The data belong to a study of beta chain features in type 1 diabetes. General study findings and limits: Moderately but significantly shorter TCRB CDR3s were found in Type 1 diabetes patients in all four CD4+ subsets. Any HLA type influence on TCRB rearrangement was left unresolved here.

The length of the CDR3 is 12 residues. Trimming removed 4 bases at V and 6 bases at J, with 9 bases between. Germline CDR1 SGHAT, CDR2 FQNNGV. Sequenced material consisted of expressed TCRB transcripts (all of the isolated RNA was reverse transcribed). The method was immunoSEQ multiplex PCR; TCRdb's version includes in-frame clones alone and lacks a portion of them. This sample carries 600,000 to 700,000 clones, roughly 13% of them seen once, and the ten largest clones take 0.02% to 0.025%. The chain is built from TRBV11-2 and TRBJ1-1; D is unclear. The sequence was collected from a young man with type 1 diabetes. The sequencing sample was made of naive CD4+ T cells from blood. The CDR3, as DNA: TGTGCCAGCAGCTCTGATGGGTCTGAAGCTTTCTTT. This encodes CASSSDGSEAFF.